This TCR beta chain appears in the sequencing data of a study of OX40 agonist ivuxolimab in advanced cancers. Study-level background: Treatment of patients was with ivuxolimab, an agonistic anti-OX40 (CD134) antibody. Previous treatment with anti-PD-1, anti-PD-L1 or anti-CTLA-4 therapy was allowed; 35% to 50% had received some. Study-level results: Both blood CD4+ and CD8+ T cells showed clonal growth by week 6 at 0.1 to 3.0 mg/kg.

Repertoires were generated with immunoSEQ multiplex PCR, while TCRdb's copy carries only in-frame clones and drops some. The sample yields approximately 65,000 clones, roughly nine tenths seen once. Details on this clone: What it recognizes is unknown.

Per the germline V gene, CDR1 is SGHRS and CDR2 is YFSETQ. V was pared by 4 bases and J by 0 bases, with 14 bases between. The CDR3 covers 16 residues. Sample: CD4+ or CD8+ T cells sorted from blood, taken in a trial of the OX40 agonist ivuxolimab. The TCR comes from an adult with an advanced solid tumor such as melanoma, head and neck, liver or kidney cancer. The chain combines TRBV5-1 with TRBJ1-3; D is undetermined. CDR3 protein: CASSVGGPFSGNTIYF. As DNA, the CDR3 is TGCGCCAGCAGCGTGGGCGGACCCTTCTCTGGAAACACCATATATTTT.